The rows below give T cell receptor beta chains drawn from one sample of a study of shared clonotypes between healthy human individuals. Method: immunoSEQ multiplex PCR; TCRdb's copy keeps in-frame clones and lacks some. The sample has about 2.4 million clones, roughly 93% seen once. Sequencing used naive CD4+ T cells from PBMCs. The source of these receptors is a man aged 18 to 29 in good health. Some clones in this sample may be carry-over from other donors' samples. Both conserved end residues are part of each CDR3. Fields, in order: J gene, V gene, clone size, D gene, CDR3 protein, CDR3 DNA. D genes are given only for firm matches. Expanded clones are given a class, and other clones once, few, many or no size at all.

J: TRBJ2-7; V: TRBV4-2; size: NA; D: NA; CDR3: CASSPLLRASDDEQYF; DNA: TGTGCCAGCAGCCCCCTTTTGCGGGCTAGCGATGACGAGCAGTACTTC
J: TRBJ1-2; V: TRBV23-1; size: NA; D: NA; CDR3: CASSRSTYRSGKEYGYTF; DNA: TGCGCCAGCAGTCGTTCGACCTACAGGTCTGGGAAGGAGTATGGCTACACCTTC
J: TRBJ2-1; V: TRBV4-2; size: once; D: NA; CDR3: CASSLTTRDEQFF; DNA: TGTGCCAGCAGCCTTACGACTAGAGATGAGCAGTTCTTC
J: TRBJ2-2; V: TRBV10-3; size: NA; D: NA; CDR3: CAIRETVNTGELFF; DNA: TGTGCCATCAGGGAGACAGTAAACACCGGGGAGCTGTTTTTT
J: TRBJ2-3; V: TRBV2; size: NA; D: TRBD1; CDR3: CASSFPTGGTDTQYF; DNA: TGTGCCAGCAGTTTTCCGACAGGGGGGACAGATACGCAGTATTTT
J: TRBJ1-3; V: TRBV6-1; size: NA; D: NA; CDR3: CASSEIGRNSGNTIYF; DNA: TGTGCCAGCAGTGAAATTGGGCGGAACTCTGGAAACACCATATATTTT
J: TRBJ2-5; V: TRBV9; size: NA; D: NA; CDR3: CASSPRAPSGETQYF; DNA: TGTGCCAGCAGCCCAAGGGCGCCCAGCGGAGAGACCCAGTACTTC
J: TRBJ2-7; V: TRBV5-1; size: NA; D: NA; CDR3: CASGAGDSRTYEQYF; DNA: TGCGCCAGCGGGGCGGGGGACAGCCGAACCTACGAGCAGTACTTC
J: TRBJ2-6; V: TRBV6-1; size: NA; D: NA; CDR3: CASSLSGANVLTF; DNA: TGTGCCAGCAGCCTCTCTGGGGCCAACGTCCTGACTTTC
J: TRBJ2-1; V: TRBV7-3; size: NA; D: NA; CDR3: CASSLGTSYNEQFF; DNA: TGTGCCAGCAGCTTAGGGACCTCCTACAATGAGCAGTTCTTC
J: TRBJ1-1; V: TRBV9; size: NA; D: NA; CDR3: CASSPQVGMNTEAFF; DNA: TGTGCCAGCAGCCCCCAGGTGGGCATGAACACTGAAGCTTTCTTT
J: TRBJ2-3; V: TRBV28; size: NA; D: NA; CDR3: CASSGWGAGADTQYF; DNA: TGTGCCAGCAGTGGATGGGGGGCAGGCGCAGATACGCAGTATTTT
J: TRBJ2-7; V: TRBV10-1; size: NA; D: NA; CDR3: CALGEGIHEQYF; DNA: TGCGCCTTGGGAGAGGGTATCCACGAGCAGTACTTC
J: TRBJ2-7; V: TRBV5-4; size: NA; D: NA; CDR3: CASSLPLRGGQLEQYF; DNA: TGTGCCAGCAGCTTGCCCCTGCGCGGGGGACAACTGGAGCAGTACTTC
J: TRBJ2-4; V: TRBV5-1; size: NA; D: TRBD2; CDR3: CASSPAGGAKNIQYF; DNA: TGCGCCAGCAGTCCGGCGGGGGGAGCCAAAAACATTCAGTACTTC
J: TRBJ2-1; V: TRBV5-6; size: NA; D: TRBD1; CDR3: CASREEGTGAYNEQFF; DNA: TGTGCCAGCAGAGAGGAAGGGACAGGGGCCTACAATGAGCAGTTCTTC
J: TRBJ1-2; V: TRBV6-6; size: NA; D: NA; CDR3: CASKRDRALYGYTF; DNA: TGTGCCAGCAAAAGAGACAGAGCCCTCTATGGCTACACCTTC
J: TRBJ2-7; V: TRBV6-5; size: NA; D: NA; CDR3: CASSYSGTAKYEQYF; DNA: TGTGCCAGCAGTTACTCCGGGACCGCTAAATACGAGCAGTACTTC
J: TRBJ2-1; V: TRBV5-1; size: NA; D: TRBD2; CDR3: CASSLTLATDNEQFF; DNA: TGCGCCAGCAGCTTGACACTAGCGACTGACAATGAGCAGTTCTTC
J: TRBJ1-4; V: TRBV28; size: NA; D: NA; CDR3: CASRPQENEKLFF; DNA: TGTGCCAGCAGGCCGCAAGAGAATGAAAAACTGTTTTTT
J: TRBJ2-1; V: TRBV7-9; size: NA; D: NA; CDR3: CASSLPGFGTKQFF; DNA: TGTGCCAGCAGCTTACCAGGTTTTGGGACCAAGCAGTTCTTC
J: TRBJ2-7; V: TRBV28; size: NA; D: NA; CDR3: CASSQNRGGGRGSSYEQYF; DNA: TGTGCCAGCAGTCAAAACAGGGGAGGTGGGCGTGGGAGCTCCTACGAGCAGTACTTC
J: TRBJ1-2; V: TRBV30; size: NA; D: NA; CDR3: CAWRQGPTNGYTF; DNA: TGTGCCTGGAGGCAGGGACCAACCAATGGCTACACCTTC
J: TRBJ2-7; V: TRBV7-2; size: NA; D: TRBD1; CDR3: CASSFLRGRAEQYF; DNA: TGTGCCAGCAGCTTCCTTAGGGGGCGCGCCGAGCAGTACTTC
J: TRBJ1-1; V: TRBV5-1; size: NA; D: NA; CDR3: CASSPTRLNTEAFF; DNA: TGCGCCAGCAGCCCGACCAGGCTGAACACTGAAGCTTTCTTT
J: TRBJ2-6; V: TRBV19; size: NA; D: NA; CDR3: CASIAPGANVLTF; DNA: TGTGCCAGTATCGCGCCTGGGGCCAACGTCCTGACTTTC
J: TRBJ2-7; V: TRBV5-5; size: NA; D: NA; CDR3: CASSLIPPTYEQYF; DNA: TGTGCCAGCAGCCTAATTCCCCCTACCTACGAGCAGTACTTC
J: TRBJ2-1; V: TRBV20-1; size: NA; D: NA; CDR3: CSARLEVEQFF; DNA: TGCAGTGCTAGGCTAGAGGTTGAGCAGTTCTTC
J: TRBJ2-1; V: TRBV19; size: NA; D: NA; CDR3: CASTGNEQFF; DNA: TGTGCCAGTACCGGGAATGAGCAGTTCTTC
J: TRBJ2-7; V: TRBV6-1; size: NA; D: TRBD1; CDR3: CASQQGVDYEQYF; DNA: TGTGCCAGTCAACAGGGGGTAGACTACGAGCAGTACTTC
J: TRBJ2-1; V: TRBV18; size: once; D: TRBD2; CDR3: CASSPVSGLASLGEQFF; DNA: TGTGCCAGCTCACCAGTAAGTGGACTAGCCTCACTGGGTGAGCAGTTCTTC
J: TRBJ2-2; V: TRBV2; size: NA; D: NA; CDR3: CASKRATGELFF; DNA: TGTGCCAGCAAGAGGGCGACCGGGGAGCTGTTTTTT
J: TRBJ2-3; V: TRBV11-2; size: NA; D: TRBD2; CDR3: CASSQGLAGGTDTQYF; DNA: TGTGCCAGCAGCCAGGGACTAGCGGGAGGGACAGATACGCAGTATTTT
J: TRBJ2-7; V: TRBV7-9; size: NA; D: TRBD1; CDR3: CASYGTGGGPGYF; DNA: TGTGCCAGCTACGGGACAGGGGGTGGCCCGGGGTACTTC
J: TRBJ2-1; V: TRBV5-1; size: NA; D: NA; CDR3: CASSQDSIYNEQFF; DNA: TGCGCCAGCAGCCAAGACAGCATATACAATGAGCAGTTCTTC